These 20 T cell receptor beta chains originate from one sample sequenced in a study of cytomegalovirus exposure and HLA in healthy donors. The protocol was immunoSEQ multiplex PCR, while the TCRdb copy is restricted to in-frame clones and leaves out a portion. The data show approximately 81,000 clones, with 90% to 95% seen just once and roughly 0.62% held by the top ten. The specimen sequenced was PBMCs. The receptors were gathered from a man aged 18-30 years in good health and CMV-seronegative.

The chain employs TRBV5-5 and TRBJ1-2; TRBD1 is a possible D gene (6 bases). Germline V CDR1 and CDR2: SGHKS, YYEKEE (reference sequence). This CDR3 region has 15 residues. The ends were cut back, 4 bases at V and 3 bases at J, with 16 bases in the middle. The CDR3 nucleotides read TGTGCCAGCAGCCCGTGGACAGCTCCGCACTATGGCTACACCTTC. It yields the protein CASSPWTAPHYGYTF.

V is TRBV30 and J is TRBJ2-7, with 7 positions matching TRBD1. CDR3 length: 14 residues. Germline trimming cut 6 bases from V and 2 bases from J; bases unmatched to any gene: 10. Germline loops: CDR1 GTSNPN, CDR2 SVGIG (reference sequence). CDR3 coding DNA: TGTGCCTGTGCTTTCCGGGACAGACCCTACGAGCAGTACTTC. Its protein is CACAFRDRPYEQYF.

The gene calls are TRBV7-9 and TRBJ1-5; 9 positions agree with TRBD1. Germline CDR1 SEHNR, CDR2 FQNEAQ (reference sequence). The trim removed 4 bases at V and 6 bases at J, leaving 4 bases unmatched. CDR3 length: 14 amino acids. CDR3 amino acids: CASSSGQGSQPQHF. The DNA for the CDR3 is TGTGCCAGCAGCTCCGGACAGGGGAGTCAGCCCCAGCATTTT.

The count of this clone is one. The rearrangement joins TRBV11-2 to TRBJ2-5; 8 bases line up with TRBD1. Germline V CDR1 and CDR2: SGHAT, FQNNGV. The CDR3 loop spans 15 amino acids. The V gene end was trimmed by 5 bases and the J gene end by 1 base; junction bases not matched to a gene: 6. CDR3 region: CASSPGTGPQETQYF. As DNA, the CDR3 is TGTGCCAGCAGCCCCGGGACAGGCCCCCAAGAGACCCAGTACTTC.

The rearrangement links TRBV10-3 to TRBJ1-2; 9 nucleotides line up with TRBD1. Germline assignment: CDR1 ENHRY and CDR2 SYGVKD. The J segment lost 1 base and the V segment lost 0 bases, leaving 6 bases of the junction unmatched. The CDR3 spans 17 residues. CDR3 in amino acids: CAISESAQGARNYGYTF. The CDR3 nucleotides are TGTGCCATCAGTGAGTCGGCACAGGGGGCGCGTAACTATGGCTACACCTTC.

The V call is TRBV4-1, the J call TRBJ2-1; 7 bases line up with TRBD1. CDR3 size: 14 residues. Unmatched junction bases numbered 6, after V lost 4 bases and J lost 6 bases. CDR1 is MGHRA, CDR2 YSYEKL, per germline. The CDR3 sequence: CASSLRQGGNEQFF. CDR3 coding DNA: TGCGCCAGCAGCCTTCGACAGGGCGGCAATGAGCAGTTCTTC.

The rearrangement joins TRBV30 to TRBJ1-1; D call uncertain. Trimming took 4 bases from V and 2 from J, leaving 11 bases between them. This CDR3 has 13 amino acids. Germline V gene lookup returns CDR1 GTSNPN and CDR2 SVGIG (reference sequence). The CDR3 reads CAWNPQINTEAFF. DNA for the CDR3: TGTGCCTGGAACCCCCAGATTAACACTGAAGCTTTCTTT.

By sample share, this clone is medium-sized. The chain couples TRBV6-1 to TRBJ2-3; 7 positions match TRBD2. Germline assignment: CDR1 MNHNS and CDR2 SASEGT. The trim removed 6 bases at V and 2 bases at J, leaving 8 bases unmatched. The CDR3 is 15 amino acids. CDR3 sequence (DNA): TGTGCCAGCAGGGAGGCTAGCGGCCACACAGATACGCAGTATTTT. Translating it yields CASREASGHTDTQYF.

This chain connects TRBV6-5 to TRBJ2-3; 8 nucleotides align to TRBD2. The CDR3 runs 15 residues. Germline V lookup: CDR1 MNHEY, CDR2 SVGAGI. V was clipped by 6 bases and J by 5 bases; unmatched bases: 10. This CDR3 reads CASSHPGLVGDTQYF. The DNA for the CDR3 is TGTGCCAGCAGCCATCCGGGACTAGTTGGAGATACGCAGTATTTT.

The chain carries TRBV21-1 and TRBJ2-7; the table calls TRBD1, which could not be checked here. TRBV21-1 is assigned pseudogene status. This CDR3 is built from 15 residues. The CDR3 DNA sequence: TGTGCCAGCAACTCCTCCCCAGGGGCCATCTACGAGCAGTACTTC. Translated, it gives CASNSSPGAIYEQYF.

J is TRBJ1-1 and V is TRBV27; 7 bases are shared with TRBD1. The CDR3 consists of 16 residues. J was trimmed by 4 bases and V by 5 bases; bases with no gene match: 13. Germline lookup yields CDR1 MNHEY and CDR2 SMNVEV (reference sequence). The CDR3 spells CASSPRTGTGTTEAFF. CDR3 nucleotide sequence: TGTGCCAGCAGTCCGAGGACAGGCACGGGGACCACTGAAGCTTTCTTT.

The CDR3, as DNA: TGTGCCAGCCTCGCTAGCGGCTCCTACAATGAGCAGTTCTTC. Translating gives CASLASGSYNEQFF. The chain employs TRBV6-1 and TRBJ2-1; 7 nucleotides align to TRBD2. CDR1 is MNHNS and CDR2 is SASEGT in the germline V gene. This CDR3 contains 14 residues. V was clipped by 8 bases and J by 0 bases; unmatched bases: 4.

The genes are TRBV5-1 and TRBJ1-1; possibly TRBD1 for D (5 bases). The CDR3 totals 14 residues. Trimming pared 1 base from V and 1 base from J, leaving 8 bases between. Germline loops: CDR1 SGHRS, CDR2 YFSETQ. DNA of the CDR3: TGCGCCAGCAGCTTGAGGACACCGAACACTGAAGCTTTCTTT. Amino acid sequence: CASSLRTPNTEAFF.

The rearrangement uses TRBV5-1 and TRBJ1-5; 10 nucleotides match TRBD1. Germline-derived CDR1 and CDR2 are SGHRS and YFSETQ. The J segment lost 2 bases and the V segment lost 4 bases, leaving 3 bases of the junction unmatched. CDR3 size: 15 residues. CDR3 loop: CASSPGTGGNQPQHF. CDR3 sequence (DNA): TGCGCCAGCAGCCCAGGGACAGGGGGCAATCAGCCCCAGCATTTT.

This chain's CDR3 is CAISESPSRTAQNTEAFF. CDR3 DNA sequence: TGTGCCATCAGTGAGTCTCCGAGTCGGACAGCCCAGAACACTGAAGCTTTCTTT. This chain joins TRBV10-3 and TRBJ1-1, with D possibly being TRBD1 (6 bases). Between the trimmed V and J ends, which lost 0 bases and 1 base, there was a span of 18 bases. The CDR3 is 18 amino acids. Germline CDR1 is ENHRY and CDR2 is SYGVKD.

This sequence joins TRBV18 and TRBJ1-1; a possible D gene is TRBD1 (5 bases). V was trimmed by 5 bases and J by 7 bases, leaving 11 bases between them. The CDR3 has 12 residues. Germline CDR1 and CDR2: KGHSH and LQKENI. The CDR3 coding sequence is TGTGCCAGCTCATCCAGGGCCGGTGAAGCTTTCTTT. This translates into CASSSRAGEAFF.

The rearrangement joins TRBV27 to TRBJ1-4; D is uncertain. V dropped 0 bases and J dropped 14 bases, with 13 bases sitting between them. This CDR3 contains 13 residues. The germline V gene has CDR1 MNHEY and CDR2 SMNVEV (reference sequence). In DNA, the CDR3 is TGTGCCAGCAGTTTATCGAGCTCTGGGAGTCTGTTTTTT. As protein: CASSLSSSGSLFF. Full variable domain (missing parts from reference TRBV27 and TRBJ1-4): EAQVTQNPRYLITVTGKKLTVTCSQNMNHEYMSWYRQDPGLGLRQIYYSMNVEVTDKGDVPEGYKVSRKEKRNFPLILESPSPNQTSLYFCASSLSSSGSLFFGSGTQLSVL.

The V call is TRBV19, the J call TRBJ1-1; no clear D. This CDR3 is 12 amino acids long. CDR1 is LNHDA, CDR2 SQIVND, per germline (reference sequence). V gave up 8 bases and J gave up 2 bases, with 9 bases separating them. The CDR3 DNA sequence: TGTGCCAGTCAGCGAGTCAACACTGAAGCTTTCTTT. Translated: CASQRVNTEAFF.

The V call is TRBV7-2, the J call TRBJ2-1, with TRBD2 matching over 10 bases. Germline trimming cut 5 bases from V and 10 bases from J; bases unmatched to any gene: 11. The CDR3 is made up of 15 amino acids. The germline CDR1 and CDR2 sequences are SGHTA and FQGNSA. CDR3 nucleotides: TGTGCCAGCAGCGCACTAGCGGGACCCACGACGGAGCAGTTCTTC. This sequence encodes CASSALAGPTTEQFF.

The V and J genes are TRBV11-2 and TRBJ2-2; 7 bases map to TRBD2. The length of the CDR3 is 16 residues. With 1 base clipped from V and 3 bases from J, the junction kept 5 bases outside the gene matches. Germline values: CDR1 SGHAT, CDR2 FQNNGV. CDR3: CASSLGGGRDTGELFF. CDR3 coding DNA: TGTGCCAGCAGCTTAGGGGGAGGGCGCGACACCGGGGAGCTGTTTTTT.